Below are 19 T cell receptor beta chains sequenced from a single sample in a study of graft-versus-host responses after intestinal transplantation. Sequencing was performed with immunoSEQ multiplex PCR; in TCRdb, only in-frame clones are kept and a portion is missing. There are about 97,000 clones in the sample; 80% to 95% occur only once, and 15% to 20% lies in the top ten. Sequencing was performed on PBMCs, taken about 450 days after intestinal transplant. The receptors were gathered from a human patient who received an intestinal transplant, so some T cells may come from the graft donor.

The chain carries TRBV5-1 and TRBJ2-1; D call uncertain. The CDR3 loop spans 11 amino acids. With 0 bases removed from V and 9 bases from J, the gap between germline ends came to 4 bases. Germline CDR1 is SGHRS and CDR2 is YFSETQ. CDR3 loop: CASSLGREQFF. In DNA, the CDR3 is TGCGCCAGCAGCTTGGGTCGTGAGCAGTTCTTC.

This chain uses TRBV19 with TRBJ2-3; D gene ambiguous. Germline V gene lookup returns CDR1 LNHDA and CDR2 SQIVND (reference sequence). Deletions cut 7 bases from V and 4 bases from J, with 15 bases between. This CDR3 comprises 14 residues. This chain's CDR3 is CASTRVEFPDTQYF. The DNA for the CDR3 is TGTGCCAGTACCCGGGTTGAGTTCCCAGATACGCAGTATTTT.

The genes are TRBV6-4 and TRBJ2-2, with 9 bases matching TRBD1. The length of the CDR3 is 14 residues. Germline V gene lookup returns CDR1 MRHNA and CDR2 SNTAGT. V was pared by 6 bases and J by 4 bases, with 3 bases of the junction left unmatched. DNA of the CDR3: TGTGCCAGCAGATGGACAGGGGCCACCGGGGAGCTGTTTTTT. Encoded protein: CASRWTGATGELFF.

This clone was found once. The V and J genes are TRBV5-1 and TRBJ1-1; D is perhaps TRBD1 (5 bases). Germline CDR1 and CDR2: SGHRS and YFSETQ. The CDR3 consists of 15 residues. With 0 bases removed from V and 0 bases from J, the gap between germline ends came to 9 bases. DNA for the CDR3: TGCGCCAGCAGCTTGGTCGGACACCTGAACACTGAAGCTTTCTTT. It specifies CASSLVGHLNTEAFF.

This clone has only one observation. This chain connects TRBV27 to TRBJ1-1; TRBD1 is a possible D gene (5 bases). CDR3 length equals 14 residues. Germline values: CDR1 MNHEY, CDR2 SMNVEV (reference sequence). The V end was cut by 2 bases, the J end by 4 bases, with 11 bases between. The DNA for the CDR3 is TGTGCCAGCAGTTTAGCTGGGGGGAGCACTGAAGCTTTCTTT. Translated, it gives CASSLAGGSTEAFF.

DNA of the CDR3: TGTGCCAGCTCACCCGGGACTCTCAATGAGCAGTTCTTC. Translation gives CASSPGTLNEQFF. This sequence joins TRBV18 and TRBJ2-1; maybe TRBD2 (6 bases). The V and J ends lost 3 bases and 6 bases respectively, with 9 bases between them. The CDR3 totals 13 residues. The germline V gene has CDR1 KGHSH and CDR2 LQKENI.

V is TRBV9 and J is TRBJ2-3; D is unclear. CDR1 SGDLS and CDR2 YYNGEE come from the germline V gene. Trimming stripped 0 bases from V and 2 bases from J, with 10 bases between. This CDR3 has 15 residues. The CDR3 DNA sequence: TGTGCCAGCAGCGTAGCTTCCGGCATCACAGATACGCAGTATTTT. Translation gives CASSVASGITDTQYF.

J is TRBJ1-5 and V is TRBV18; 9 bases agree with TRBD1. J lost 3 bases, V lost 6 bases, and 6 bases had no gene match. Germline V gene sequence: CDR1 KGHSH, CDR2 LQKENI. The CDR3 sequence is 15 residues long. The CDR3 loop reads CASSQDRGPNQPQHF. DNA of the CDR3: TGTGCCAGCTCCCAGGACAGGGGTCCCAATCAGCCCCAGCATTTT.

The chain uses TRBV27 and TRBJ2-5, with D possibly TRBD2 on 6 matching bases. CDR1 and CDR2 from the germline V gene are MNHEY and SMNVEV (reference sequence). Trimming cost V 2 bases and J 5 bases, with 12 bases left between them. There are 14 residues in the CDR3. This CDR3 is CASSLTGVRETQYF. The CDR3, as DNA: TGTGCCAGCAGTTTAACGGGGGTGCGGGAGACCCAGTACTTC.

The chain has TRBV7-6 and TRBJ1-3; D gene uncertain. Trimming pared 1 base from V and 0 bases from J, leaving 4 bases between. Germline V gene sequence: CDR1 SGHVS, CDR2 FNYEAQ. The CDR3 runs to 14 residues. The CDR3 bases are TGTGCCAGCAGCTTAGGTGTCTCTGGAAACACCATATATTTT. This encodes CASSLGVSGNTIYF.

This chain links TRBV5-4 with TRBJ1-2; 9 bases agree with TRBD1. Germline V gene data show CDR1 as SGHNT and CDR2 as YYREEE (reference sequence). The length of the CDR3 is 13 residues. The J segment lost 6 bases and the V segment lost 3 bases, leaving 3 bases of the junction unmatched. CDR3 sequence (DNA): TGTGCCAGCAGCTCCACAGGGGGCGATGGCTACACCTTC. Translating gives CASSSTGGDGYTF.

The chain couples TRBV11-2 to TRBJ1-5, with a weak D call TRBD1 (5 bases). Germline CDR1 SGHAT, CDR2 FQNNGV. This CDR3 has 15 residues. V lost 6 bases and J lost 8, with 20 bases in between. In DNA form, the CDR3 reads TGTGCCAGCAGGCCCGTAGACGGGGGAGGTAAGCCCCAGCATTTT. Translated: CASRPVDGGGKPQHF.

The V and J genes are TRBV14 and TRBJ1-1; possibly TRBD1 for D (5 bases). The CDR3 runs to 16 residues. Per the germline V gene, CDR1 is SGHDN and CDR2 is FVKESK. Trimming took 4 bases from V and 5 from J, leaving 20 bases between them. CDR3 sequence reads: CASSPYTAMRGTEAFF. CDR3 nucleotides: TGTGCCAGCAGCCCTTATACTGCGATGCGGGGGACTGAAGCTTTCTTT.

The V and J genes are TRBV10-1 and TRBJ2-1; 13 positions match TRBD2. Germline CDR1 and CDR2: WNHNN and SYGVQD (reference sequence). This CDR3 comprises 12 residues. J lost 12 bases, V lost 8 bases, and 4 bases had no gene match. The chain's CDR3 is CASGTSGGVQFF. The CDR3 coding sequence is TGCGCCAGCGGAACTAGCGGGGGGGTGCAGTTCTTC.

The genes are TRBV5-4 and TRBJ2-5, with D perhaps matching TRBD2 (6 bases). The CDR3 loop spans 15 amino acids. V was trimmed by 0 bases and J by 1 base, leaving 10 bases between them. Germline V gene data show CDR1 as SGHNT and CDR2 as YYREEE (reference sequence). CDR3 nucleotides: TGTGCCAGCAGCTTGGGGGACTTACTCCAAGAGACCCAGTACTTC. Amino acids: CASSLGDLLQETQYF.

This chain joins TRBV29-1 and TRBJ2-7, with 7 bases lining up with TRBD1. Germline CDR1 is SQVTM and CDR2 is ANQGSEA. With 4 bases clipped from V and 4 bases from J, the junction kept 7 bases outside the gene matches. There are 13 residues in the CDR3. The CDR3: CSVASGGRYEQYF. The CDR3 DNA reads TGCAGCGTTGCGTCAGGGGGTAGGTACGAGCAGTACTTC.

The V gene is TRBV9, the J gene TRBJ2-5, with 11 positions matching TRBD2. The CDR3 sequence is 14 residues long. Trimming removed 4 bases from V and 4 bases from J; junction bases left unmatched: 3. Germline CDR1 and CDR2: SGDLS and YYNGEE. CDR3 nucleotide sequence: TGTGCCAGCAGCCCCGGGACTAGCGGAGAGACCCAGTACTTC. It yields the protein CASSPGTSGETQYF.

The rearrangement joins TRBV2 to TRBJ2-1, with TRBD1 matching 12 bases. Germline lookup yields CDR1 SNHLY and CDR2 FYNNEI. The CDR3 is made up of 12 amino acids. V gave up 10 bases and J gave up 10 bases; unmatched junction bases: 5. The CDR3 sequence is CAKGQGAGEQFF. CDR3 nucleotide sequence: TGTGCCAAGGGACAGGGGGCAGGGGAGCAGTTCTTC.

This sequence joins TRBV6-5 and TRBJ2-7; D gene unclear. V dropped 2 bases and J dropped 0 bases, with 11 bases sitting between them. This CDR3 spans 15 amino acids. The germline V gene has CDR1 MNHEY and CDR2 SVGAGI. The CDR3 reads CASSYNAPNSYEQYF. The CDR3 coding sequence is TGTGCCAGCAGTTACAACGCACCTAACTCCTACGAGCAGTACTTC.